This TCR beta chain was sequenced in a study of Ad26.COV2.S vaccination and SARS-CoV-2 variants. In the study overall: Dosing was one shot or two shots 56 days apart. Findings and caveats of the study: Spike-specific CD8+ and CD4+ T cell responses reportedly showed substantial breadth after vaccination. Participants given vaccine showed non-spike TCR breadth similar to that of placebo recipients.

A remark on this clone: Its target is unknown.

Assay: immunoSEQ multiplex PCR; the TCRdb copy retains only in-frame clones and omits some. Here the sample spans under 500,000 clones, 92% being singletons. Trimming shortened V by 4 bases and J by 6 bases, and 10 bases separated the two germline ends. Germline CDR1 KGHSH, CDR2 LQKENI. The CDR3 consists of 13 residues. As for treatment: about 20 received Ad26.COV2.S at low or high dose, single or two shots; about 5 received placebo; per-sample allocation not given. Sampling took place 63 days after the first vaccine or placebo injection. This clonotype originated in a person aged 18-60 years who received the Ad26.COV2.S COVID-19 vaccine or a placebo. V usage is TRBV18 and J usage is TRBJ2-1, with a tentative D call TRBD2 (7 bases). The sample in question was peripheral blood, obtained in a trial of Ad26.COV2.S vaccine versus placebo. DNA for the CDR3: TGTGCCAGCTCACAGGGGGGGGCCAATGAGCAGTTCTTC. Translation gives CASSQGGANEQFF.